This T cell receptor beta chain was identified in a study of OX40 agonist ivuxolimab in advanced cancers. The repertoire was sequenced with immunoSEQ multiplex PCR; TCRdb's copy has only in-frame clones and lacks some. There are some 58,000 clones in the sample; about 90% occur only once, and under 2% lies in the top ten. The specimen comprised CD4+ or CD8+ T cells sorted from blood, sampled in a trial of the OX40 agonist ivuxolimab. The TCR comes from an adult with an advanced solid tumor such as melanoma, head and neck, liver or kidney cancer.

The CDR3 coding sequence is TGTGCCAGCAGTCTCGGACTAGCCCTGGGGGAGCAGTTCTTC. Translating gives CASSLGLALGEQFF. The chain combines TRBV27 with TRBJ2-1; 8 nucleotides align to TRBD2. Per germline, CDR1 MNHEY and CDR2 SMNVEV (reference sequence). The V gene end was trimmed by 5 bases and the J gene end by 10 bases; junction bases not matched to a gene: 10. The CDR3 totals 14 residues.